The subject of this entry is one TCR beta chain. The sample belongs to a study of blood T cell repertoires in COVID-19. Profiling relied on immunoSEQ multiplex PCR, and the TCRdb table lists in-frame clones only, not all of them. This sample has about 160,000 clones, with roughly 81% found just once. Germline V gene sequence: CDR1 MNHEY, CDR2 SMNVEV (reference sequence). The CDR3 has 17 amino acids. J lost 3 bases, V lost 5 bases, and 14 bases had no gene match. This receptor was obtained from a man aged 35 to 55 with acute or convalescent COVID-19. V and J are TRBV27 and TRBJ2-5; 8 bases fit TRBD2. The sample comprised peripheral blood. This CDR3 is CASSRRVRRGDEETQYF. In DNA form, the CDR3 reads TGTGCCAGCAGTCGCCGGGTTCGGCGGGGGGATGAAGAGACCCAGTACTTC.